The TCR beta chain under discussion was sequenced for a study of blood T cells in healthy people across ages. Next came a second PCR, run for about 7 to 12 cycles, which used a sample-barcoded 5' primer along with a J-beta primer mix. TCRdb re-derived calls from the 5' RACE reads in MiXCR, one entry per CDR3 protein. There are around 900,000 distinct CDR3 sequences in the sample; 25% to 35% occur only once, and about 18% lies in the top ten. Comment on this clonotype: Its cognate antigen is unknown. One end of the junction does not line up with germline, which may come from a read error.

Whole-study results and caveats: Estimated diversity across one million T cells was deemed an underestimate.

The TCR comes from an elderly woman in good health. Input material: blood.

Written as DNA, the CDR3 is TGCGCCGGCAGCTCCGGACAGGGGGCCTACGAGCAGTACTTC. Translating gives CAGSSGQGAYEQYF. The chain employs TRBV5-1 and TRBJ2-7, with 10 bases matching TRBD1. This CDR3 region has 14 residues. CDR1 SGHRS and CDR2 YFSETQ come from the germline V gene.